The 30 T cell receptor beta chains in this list originate from one sample, sequenced in a study of T cell changes during pregnancy in multiple sclerosis. TCRdb keeps only in-frame clones here, not all; method: immunoSEQ multiplex PCR. Here the sample spans 40,000 to 50,000 clones, less than 95% being singletons. Sequencing was performed on CD8+ T cells from peripheral blood mononuclear cells, taken in the first trimester of pregnancy. The receptors derive from a female donor with multiple sclerosis, enrolled in a pregnancy study.

This clone was seen a handful of times. V and J are TRBV27 and TRBJ2-1; 8 bases line up with TRBD2. Germline CDR1 and CDR2: MNHEY and SMNVEV (reference sequence). V dropped 6 bases and J dropped 6; count of bases not matched to a gene: 7. The length of the CDR3 is 14 residues. The CDR3 sequence is CASSPGGGINEQFF. CDR3 in DNA: TGTGCCAGCAGCCCGGGGGGGGGCATCAATGAGCAGTTCTTC.

V and J are TRBV19 and TRBJ2-5; TRBD1 matches at 8 bases. The CDR3 totals 14 residues. The J segment lost 5 bases and the V segment lost 5 bases, leaving 7 bases of the junction unmatched. CDR1 and CDR2 from the germline V gene are LNHDA and SQIVND (reference sequence). The CDR3 sequence: CASSFQGAWETQYF. The CDR3 region has the DNA TGTGCCAGTAGTTTCCAGGGGGCATGGGAGACCCAGTACTTC.

The chain recombines TRBV7-9 with TRBJ2-1; D is perhaps TRBD2 (5 bases). Germline V lookup: CDR1 SEHNR, CDR2 FQNEAQ (reference sequence). The CDR3 is made up of 14 amino acids. The ends were cut back, 0 bases at V and 5 bases at J, with 8 bases in the middle. DNA for the CDR3: TGTGCCAGCAGCTTAGCGGGAGCCCACAATGAGCAGTTCTTC. It encodes CASSLAGAHNEQFF.

The rearrangement uses TRBV19 and TRBJ1-1; 7 nucleotides match TRBD1. Germline values: CDR1 LNHDA, CDR2 SQIVND (reference sequence). The CDR3 has 16 residues. V shed 7 bases and J 0 bases; nucleotides not matched to a gene: 11. The CDR3, as DNA: TGTGCCAGTATTGGGAGGAGGGGACAGATGAACACTGAAGCTTTCTTT. Protein product: CASIGRRGQMNTEAFF.

J is TRBJ2-1 and V is TRBV9; weak D call: TRBD2 (6 bases). V lost 0 bases and J lost 0, with 10 bases in between. The CDR3 sequence is 16 residues long. CDR1 is SGDLS and CDR2 is YYNGEE in the germline V gene. This CDR3 is CASSVVAGSSYNEQFF. In DNA form, the CDR3 reads TGTGCCAGCAGCGTAGTTGCGGGGAGCTCCTACAATGAGCAGTTCTTC. Together with reference TRBV9 and TRBJ2-1, the CDR3 gives the full variable domain: DSGVTQTPKHLITATGQRVTLRCSPRSGDLSVYWYQQSLDQGLQFLIQYYNGEERAKGNILERFSAQQFPDLHSELNLSSLELGDSALYFCASSVVAGSSYNEQFFGPGTRLTVL.

V and J are TRBV11-2 and TRBJ1-2; TRBD1 matches at 9 bases. The CDR3 sequence is 18 residues long. CDR1 and CDR2 from the germline V gene are SGHAT and FQNNGV. J was trimmed by 0 bases and V by 4 bases; bases with no gene match: 12. The CDR3 sequence is CASSSPPGQGSANYGYTF. CDR3 DNA: TGTGCCAGCAGCTCACCTCCGGGACAGGGATCGGCTAACTATGGCTACACCTTC. Variable domain in full (rest from reference TRBV11-2 and TRBJ1-2): EAGVAQSPRYKIIEKRQSVAFWCNPISGHATLYWYQQILGQGPKLLIQFQNNGVVDDSQLPKDRFSAERLKGVDSTLKIQPAKLEDSAVYLCASSSPPGQGSANYGYTFGSGTRLTVV.

The chain recombines TRBV7-6 with TRBJ2-3, with D perhaps matching TRBD2 (5 bases). The CDR3 loop spans 14 amino acids. The germline V gene encodes CDR1 SGHVS and CDR2 FNYEAQ. V was trimmed by 6 bases and J by 7 bases, leaving 17 bases between them. CDR3: CASSTWASSYTQYF. CDR3 DNA: TGTGCCAGCAGTACCTGGGCTAGCAGTTATACGCAGTATTTT.

The rearrangement uses TRBV5-1 and TRBJ1-6, with 9 bases identical to TRBD1. The junction had 6 bases not matched to a gene; V was cut back by 1 base and J by 7 bases. The CDR3 loop spans 16 amino acids. The V gene's germline CDR1 is SGHRS and CDR2 YFSETQ. CDR3 amino acids: CASSLMGQGTNSPLHF. CDR3 nucleotides: TGCGCCAGCAGCTTGATGGGACAGGGTACGAATTCACCCCTCCACTTT.

In its sample, this clone was seen once. The J gene is TRBJ1-2, the V gene TRBV5-1, with 7 positions matching TRBD1. CDR1 and CDR2 (germline): SGHRS, YFSETQ. The CDR3 has 16 amino acids. Losses at the gene ends were 4 bases for V and 1 base for J; bases not matched to a gene: 10. The CDR3 protein is CASSRFPGQLNYGYTF. In DNA, the CDR3 is TGCGCCAGCAGCCGATTCCCGGGACAGCTTAACTATGGCTACACCTTC. Full variable domain (missing parts from reference TRBV5-1 and TRBJ1-2): KAGVTQTPRYLIKTRGQQVTLSCSPISGHRSVSWYQQTPGQGLQFLFEYFSETQRNKGNFPGRFSGRQFSNSRSEMNVSTLELGDSALYLCASSRFPGQLNYGYTFGSGTRLTVV.

The CDR3 sequence: CASSQGLHTGELFF. Here the CDR3 DNA reads TGCGCCAGCAGCCAGGGGCTTCATACCGGGGAGCTGTTTTTT. This sequence joins TRBV4-1 and TRBJ2-2; possibly TRBD1 for D (5 bases). CDR3 size: 14 residues. CDR1 is MGHRA and CDR2 is YSYEKL in the germline V gene. Trimming pared 3 bases from V and 5 bases from J, leaving 10 bases between.

This chain joins TRBV10-3 and TRBJ1-2, with TRBD1 as a possible D gene (6 bases). Germline loops: CDR1 ENHRY, CDR2 SYGVKD. This CDR3 is 15 amino acids long. Trimming took off 10 bases at V and 0 bases at J, with 18 bases between the two ends. CDR3 coding DNA: TGTGCCACCGTCAACCCGGACAGTGCTAACTATGGCTACACCTTC. Translation gives CATVNPDSANYGYTF.

This chain joins TRBV27 and TRBJ1-6; D is perhaps TRBD1 (6 bases). Germline values: CDR1 MNHEY, CDR2 SMNVEV (reference sequence). The V gene lost 6 bases and the J gene lost 0 bases, with 18 bases spanning the gap. This CDR3 region has 18 residues. The CDR3 DNA sequence: TGTGCCAGCAGGGGGGCTGGAGCCGTCAGCTCCTATAATTCACCCCTCCACTTT. Translated, it gives CASRGAGAVSSYNSPLHF.

This chain joins TRBV10-3 and TRBJ1-5; 8 bases map to TRBD1. CDR1 is ENHRY, CDR2 SYGVKD, per germline. The CDR3 is 18 residues long. Losses at the gene ends were 0 bases for V and 5 bases for J; bases not matched to a gene: 12. CDR3 nucleotide sequence: TGTGCCATCAGTGAGTCAGACACAGGGGGGCCCAGTTATCAGCCCCAGCATTTT. Translation gives CAISESDTGGPSYQPQHF.

The rearrangement joins TRBV14 to TRBJ2-5; a possible D gene is TRBD2 (6 bases). Trimming left V 3 bases short and J 1 base short, with 21 bases between. Germline V CDR1 and CDR2: SGHDN, FVKESK. This CDR3 has 18 residues. DNA for the CDR3: TGTGCCAGCAGCCAGAGGAGGACGGGGGTCTACTCCCAAGAGACCCAGTACTTC. Translation gives CASSQRRTGVYSQETQYF. The variable domain in full, with the rest retrieved from reference TRBV14 and TRBJ2-5, is EAGVTQFPSHSVIEKGQTVTLRCDPISGHDNLYWYRRVMGKEIKFLLHFVKESKQDESGMPNNRFLAERTGGTYSTLKVQPAELEDSGVYFCASSQRRTGVYSQETQYFGPGTRLLVL.

The chain links TRBV12-5 to TRBJ2-7; D ambiguous. V gave up 6 bases and J gave up 4 bases, with 7 bases separating them. The germline V gene has CDR1 LGHNT and CDR2 FRNRAP. There are 11 residues in the CDR3. DNA of the CDR3: TGTGCTAGTGGACTCATATACGAGCAGTACTTC. This sequence encodes CASGLIYEQYF.

The J gene is TRBJ1-2, the V gene TRBV7-2; 7 nucleotides align to TRBD1. Germline CDR1 and CDR2: SGHTA and FQGNSA. The CDR3 consists of 16 residues. J was trimmed by 5 bases and V by 3 bases; bases with no gene match: 12. CDR3 coding DNA: TGTGCCAGCAGCTTGGACTCCGGGACAGCCAATTATGGCTACACCTTC. As protein: CASSLDSGTANYGYTF.

The CDR3: CASSYLQGWGEQYF. The DNA for the CDR3 is TGTGCCAGCAGTTACCTCCAGGGGTGGGGCGAGCAGTACTTC. V usage is TRBV6-6 and J usage is TRBJ2-7; possibly TRBD1 for D (6 bases). The V end was cut by 2 bases, the J end by 6 bases, with 14 bases between. Germline V gene sequence: CDR1 MNHNY, CDR2 SVGAGI (reference sequence). The length of the CDR3 is 14 residues.

The rearrangement joins TRBV27 to TRBJ2-7; a weak D match, TRBD1 (6 bases). Germline CDR1 reads MNHEY; CDR2 reads SMNVEV (reference sequence). V was clipped by 3 bases and J by 6 bases, with 21 bases between them. The CDR3 has 16 residues. CDR3 sequence (DNA): TGTGCCAGCAGTTTTGAGTCCCCACAGGGTTTTCGCGAGCAGTACTTC. It is translated as CASSFESPQGFREQYF.

This clone has just one count. The gene calls are TRBV29-1 and TRBJ1-4; 9 positions match TRBD1. The germline V gene encodes CDR1 SQVTM and CDR2 ANQGSEA. The CDR3 spans 13 residues. V was clipped by 7 bases and J by 4 bases; unmatched bases: 4. The CDR3 DNA is TGCAGCGCGAGACAGGGGGTTAATGAAAAACTGTTTTTT. This encodes CSARQGVNEKLFF.

This chain links TRBV23-1 with TRBJ1-1; D might be TRBD1 (5 bases). TRBV23-1 is known as an ORF, though its function is uncertain. Trimming pared 4 bases from V and 5 bases from J, leaving 14 bases between. This CDR3 comprises 14 residues. CDR3 nucleotides: TGCGCCAGCAGTCGGGGGGGAGAGGAAACTGAAGCTTTCTTT. Its protein is CASSRGGEETEAFF.

This clone was seen more than once but under ten times. The chain uses TRBV30 and TRBJ2-1, with 10 bases fitting TRBD1. CDR3 length: 15 amino acids. V was pared by 1 base and J by 3 bases, with 3 bases of the junction left unmatched. Germline V gene lookup returns CDR1 GTSNPN and CDR2 SVGIG (reference sequence). Here the CDR3 DNA reads TGTGCCTGGAGTGAGACAGGGGGCCTCTACAATGAGCAGTTCTTC. It yields the protein CAWSETGGLYNEQFF.

V and J are TRBV5-1 and TRBJ2-3, with a tentative D call TRBD2 (5 bases). Germline CDR1 SGHRS, CDR2 YFSETQ. Between the trimmed V and J ends, which lost 8 bases and 0 bases, there was a span of 16 bases. This CDR3 is built from 15 residues. DNA for the CDR3: TGCGCCAGTGTTTGGGGAGCCCCTAGCACAGATACGCAGTATTTT. Its protein product is CASVWGAPSTDTQYF. The full variable domain, its missing parts supplied by reference TRBV5-1 and TRBJ2-3, is KAGVTQTPRYLIKTRGQQVTLSCSPISGHRSVSWYQQTPGQGLQFLFEYFSETQRNKGNFPGRFSGRQFSNSRSEMNVSTLELGDSALYLCASVWGAPSTDTQYFGPGTRLTVL.

The V gene is TRBV4-1, the J gene TRBJ2-7; TRBD2 matches at 11 bases. Unmatched junction bases numbered 6, after V lost 6 bases and J lost 2 bases. The CDR3 length is 15 residues. Germline CDR1 MGHRA, CDR2 YSYEKL. The CDR3 sequence is CASRGGTSGPYEQYF. In nucleotides, the CDR3 is TGCGCCAGCAGGGGTGGGACTAGCGGCCCCTACGAGCAGTACTTC.

The rearrangement joins TRBV30 to TRBJ1-4; 8 bases agree with TRBD1. J gave up 8 bases and V 1 base, and 3 bases lay outside the gene matches. The CDR3 spans 13 residues. Per germline, CDR1 GTSNPN and CDR2 SVGIG (reference sequence). CDR3: CAWSGQGFEKLFF. In DNA form, the CDR3 reads TGTGCCTGGAGTGGACAGGGGTTCGAAAAACTGTTTTTT.

The sample holds a few counts of this clone. The chain uses TRBV5-6 and TRBJ1-2; 8 bases line up with TRBD1. Trimming at V came to 3 bases and at J to 8 bases, leaving 6 bases not matched to a gene. Germline V gene sequence: CDR1 SGHDT, CDR2 YYEEEE. The CDR3 runs 13 residues. The CDR3 sequence is CASSSPGGWGYTF. CDR3 DNA: TGTGCCAGCAGCTCCCCAGGGGGCTGGGGCTACACCTTC.

J is TRBJ2-3 and V is TRBV27, with D unclear. This CDR3 is built from 14 residues. Germline V gene data show CDR1 as MNHEY and CDR2 as SMNVEV (reference sequence). Trimming took off 3 bases at V and 2 bases at J, with 9 bases between the two ends. CDR3 in amino acids: CASSFGVVTDTQYF. Here the CDR3 DNA reads TGTGCCAGCAGTTTTGGAGTAGTCACAGATACGCAGTATTTT.

This sequence joins TRBV9 and TRBJ2-6, with TRBD1 matching 8 bases. The CDR3 extends over 19 amino acids. Trimming took 0 bases from V and 0 from J; bases not matched to a gene: 8. CDR1 SGDLS and CDR2 YYNGEE come from the germline V gene. CDR3 protein: CASSVDRDRTHSGANVLTF. CDR3 nucleotide sequence: TGTGCCAGCAGCGTAGATAGGGACAGGACCCACTCTGGGGCCAACGTCCTGACTTTC.

This sequence joins TRBV27 and TRBJ2-7; the D is unclear. CDR1 and CDR2 from the germline V gene are MNHEY and SMNVEV (reference sequence). The CDR3 consists of 13 residues. The germline V and J ends were trimmed by 7 bases and 0 bases, with 10 bases remaining between them. CDR3 DNA sequence: TGTGCCAGCATCGACACTTTCTCCTACGAGCAGTACTTC. Protein: CASIDTFSYEQYF.

V and J are TRBV18 and TRBJ2-1; the D gene is possibly TRBD2 (5 bases). The CDR3 contains 16 residues. The ends were cut back, 1 base at V and 8 bases at J, with 18 bases in the middle. Germline V gene data show CDR1 as KGHSH and CDR2 as LQKENI. The CDR3 reads CASSPRGQAPFDEQFF. The CDR3 nucleotides are TGTGCCAGCTCACCACGAGGGCAGGCCCCTTTTGATGAGCAGTTCTTC.

The chain carries TRBV27 and TRBJ2-7; no reliable D call. With 3 bases removed from V and 0 bases from J, the gap between germline ends came to 9 bases. There are 14 residues in the CDR3. CDR1 is MNHEY, CDR2 SMNVEV, per germline (reference sequence). This chain's CDR3 is CASSFRVSSYEQYF. The CDR3 DNA follows: TGTGCCAGCAGTTTTCGAGTTAGCTCCTACGAGCAGTACTTC.